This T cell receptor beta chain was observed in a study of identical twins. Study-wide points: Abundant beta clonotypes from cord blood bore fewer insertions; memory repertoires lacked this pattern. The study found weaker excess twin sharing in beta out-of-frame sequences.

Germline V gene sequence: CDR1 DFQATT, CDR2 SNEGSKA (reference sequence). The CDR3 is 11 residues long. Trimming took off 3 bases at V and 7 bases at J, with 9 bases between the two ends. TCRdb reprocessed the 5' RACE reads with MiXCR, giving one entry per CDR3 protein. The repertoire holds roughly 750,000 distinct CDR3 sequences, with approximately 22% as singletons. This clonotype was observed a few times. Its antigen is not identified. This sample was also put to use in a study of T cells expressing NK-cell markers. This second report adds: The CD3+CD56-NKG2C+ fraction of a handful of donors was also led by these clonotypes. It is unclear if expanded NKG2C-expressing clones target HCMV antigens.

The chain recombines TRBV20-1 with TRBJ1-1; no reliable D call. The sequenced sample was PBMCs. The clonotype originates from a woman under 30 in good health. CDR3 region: CSARRQFEAFF. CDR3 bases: TGCAGTGCTAGGCGGCAGTTTGAAGCTTTCTTT.